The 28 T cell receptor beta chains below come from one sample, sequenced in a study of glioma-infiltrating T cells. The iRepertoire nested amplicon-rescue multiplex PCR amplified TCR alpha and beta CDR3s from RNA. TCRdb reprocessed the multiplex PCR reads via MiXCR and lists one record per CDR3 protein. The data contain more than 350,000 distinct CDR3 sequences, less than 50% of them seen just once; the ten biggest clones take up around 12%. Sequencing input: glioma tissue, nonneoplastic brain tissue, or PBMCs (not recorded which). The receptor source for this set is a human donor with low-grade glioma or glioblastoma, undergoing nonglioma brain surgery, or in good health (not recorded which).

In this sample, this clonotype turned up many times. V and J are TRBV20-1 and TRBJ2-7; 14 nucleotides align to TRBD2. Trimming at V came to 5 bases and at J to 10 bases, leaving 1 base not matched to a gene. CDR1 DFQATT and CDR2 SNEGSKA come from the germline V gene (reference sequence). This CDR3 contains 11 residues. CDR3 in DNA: TGCAGTGCTGGGACTAGCGGGAGACAGTACTTC. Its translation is CSAGTSGRQYF.

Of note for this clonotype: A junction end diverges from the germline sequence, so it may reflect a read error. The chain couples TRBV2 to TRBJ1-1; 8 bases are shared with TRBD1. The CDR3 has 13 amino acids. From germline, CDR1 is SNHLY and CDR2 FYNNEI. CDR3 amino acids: CASSQGARTEALF. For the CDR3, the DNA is TGTGCCAGCAGTCAGGGGGCGCGGACTGAAGCTCTCTTT.

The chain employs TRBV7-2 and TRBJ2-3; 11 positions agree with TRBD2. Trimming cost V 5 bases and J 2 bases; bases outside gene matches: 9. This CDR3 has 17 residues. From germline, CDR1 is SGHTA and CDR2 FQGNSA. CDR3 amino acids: CASSPYRLAGHTDTQYF. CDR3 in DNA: TGTGCCAGCAGCCCCTACCGACTAGCGGGGCACACAGATACGCAGTATTTT.

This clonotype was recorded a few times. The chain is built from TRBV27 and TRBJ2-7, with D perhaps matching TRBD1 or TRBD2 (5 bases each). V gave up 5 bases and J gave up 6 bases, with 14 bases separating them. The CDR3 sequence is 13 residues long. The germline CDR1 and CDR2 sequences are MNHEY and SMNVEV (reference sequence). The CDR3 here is CASSPWDVVEQYF. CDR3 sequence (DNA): TGTGCCAGCAGTCCCTGGGACGTTGTCGAGCAGTACTTC.

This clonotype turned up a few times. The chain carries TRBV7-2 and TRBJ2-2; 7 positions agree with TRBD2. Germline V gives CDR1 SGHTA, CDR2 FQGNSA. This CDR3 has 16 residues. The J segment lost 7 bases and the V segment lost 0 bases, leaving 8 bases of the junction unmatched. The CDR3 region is CASSLAVGGNGGELFF. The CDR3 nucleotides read TGTGCCAGCAGCTTAGCGGTGGGAGGGAACGGCGGGGAGCTGTTTTTT. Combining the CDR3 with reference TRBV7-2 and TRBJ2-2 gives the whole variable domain GAGVSQSPSNKVTEKGKDVELRCDPISGHTALYWYRQSLGQGLEFLIYFQGNSAPDKSGLPSDRFSAERTGGSVSTLTIQRTQQEDSAVYLCASSLAVGGNGGELFFGEGSRLTVL.

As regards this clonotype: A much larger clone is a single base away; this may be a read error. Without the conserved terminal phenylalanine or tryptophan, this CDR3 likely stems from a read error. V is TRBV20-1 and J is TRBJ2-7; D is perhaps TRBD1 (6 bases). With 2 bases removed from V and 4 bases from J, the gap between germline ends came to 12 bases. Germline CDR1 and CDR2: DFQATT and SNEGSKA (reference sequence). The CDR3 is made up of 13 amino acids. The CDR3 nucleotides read TGCAGTGCTAGAAGGGGGACCATTTACGAGCAGTACCTC. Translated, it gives CSARRGTIYEQYL.

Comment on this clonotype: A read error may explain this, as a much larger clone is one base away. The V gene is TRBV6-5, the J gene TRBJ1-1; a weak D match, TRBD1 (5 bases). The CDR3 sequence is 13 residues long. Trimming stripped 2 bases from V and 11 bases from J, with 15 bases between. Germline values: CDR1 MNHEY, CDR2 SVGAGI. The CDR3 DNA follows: TGTGCCAGCAGTTACGCGGGGGGACGATCTGCTTTCTTT. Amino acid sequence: CASSYAGGRSAFF.

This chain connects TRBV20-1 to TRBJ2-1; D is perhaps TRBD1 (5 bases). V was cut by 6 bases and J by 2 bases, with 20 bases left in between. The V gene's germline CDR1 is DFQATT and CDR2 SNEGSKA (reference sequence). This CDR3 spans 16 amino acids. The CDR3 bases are TGCAGTGCCAAGGGGCACTCAGGGCAGGCCTACAATGAGCAGTTCTTC. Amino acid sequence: CSAKGHSGQAYNEQFF.

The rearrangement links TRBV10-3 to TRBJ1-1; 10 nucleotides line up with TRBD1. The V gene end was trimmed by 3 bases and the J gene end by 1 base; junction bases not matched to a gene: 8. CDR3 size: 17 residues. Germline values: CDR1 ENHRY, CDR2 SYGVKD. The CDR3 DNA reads TGTGCCATCAGTGACCGGTGGGGACAGGGGAGGAACACTGAAGCTTTCTTT. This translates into CAISDRWGQGRNTEAFF.

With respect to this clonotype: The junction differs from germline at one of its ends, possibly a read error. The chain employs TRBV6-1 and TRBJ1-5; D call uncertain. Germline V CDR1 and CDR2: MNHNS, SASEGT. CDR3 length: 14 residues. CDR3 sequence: CASRRPGRDQPQRF. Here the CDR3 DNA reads TGTGCCAGCAGACGCCCGGGGAGGGATCAGCCCCAGCGTTTT.

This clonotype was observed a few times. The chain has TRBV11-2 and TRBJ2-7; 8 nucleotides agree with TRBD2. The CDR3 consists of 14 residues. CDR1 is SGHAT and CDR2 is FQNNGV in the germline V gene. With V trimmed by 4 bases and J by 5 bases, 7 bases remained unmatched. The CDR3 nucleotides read TGTGCCAGCAGCTCCACCCGGGGGGGGAACGAGCAGTACTTC. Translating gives CASSSTRGGNEQYF.

The CDR3 nucleotides read TGTGCCAGCAGCTTAGAAATGGGGCTTAGCTATGGCTACACCTTC. Residues: CASSLEMGLSYGYTF. The chain combines TRBV7-2 with TRBJ1-2; tentative D call: TRBD1 (5 bases). The ends were cut back, 1 base at V and 4 bases at J, with 13 bases in the middle. The CDR3 runs 15 residues. Germline CDR1 SGHTA, CDR2 FQGNSA.

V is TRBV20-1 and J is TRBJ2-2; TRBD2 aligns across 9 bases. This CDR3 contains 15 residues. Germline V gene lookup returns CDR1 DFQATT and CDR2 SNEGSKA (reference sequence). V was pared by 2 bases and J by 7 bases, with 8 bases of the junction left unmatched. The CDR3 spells CSARSRTSVYGELFF. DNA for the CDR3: TGCAGTGCTAGATCCAGGACTAGCGTCTACGGGGAGCTGTTTTTT.

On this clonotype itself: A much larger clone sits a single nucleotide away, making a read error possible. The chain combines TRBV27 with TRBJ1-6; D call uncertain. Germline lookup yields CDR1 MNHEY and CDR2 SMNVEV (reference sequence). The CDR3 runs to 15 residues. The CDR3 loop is CASSRGSPGYSPHHF. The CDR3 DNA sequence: TGTGCCAGCAGTCGAGGGTCACCGGGGTATTCACCCCACCACTTT.

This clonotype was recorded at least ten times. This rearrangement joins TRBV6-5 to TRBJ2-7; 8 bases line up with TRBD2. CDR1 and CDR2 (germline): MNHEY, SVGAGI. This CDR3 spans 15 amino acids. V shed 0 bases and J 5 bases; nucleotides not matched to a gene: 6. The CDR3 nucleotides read TGTGCCAGCAGTTACTCCGGGACTAGAGACCACGAGCAGTACTTC. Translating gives CASSYSGTRDHEQYF.

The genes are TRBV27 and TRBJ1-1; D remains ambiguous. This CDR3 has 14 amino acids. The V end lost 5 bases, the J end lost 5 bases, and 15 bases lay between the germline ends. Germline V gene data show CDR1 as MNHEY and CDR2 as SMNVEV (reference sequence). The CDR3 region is CASSPRTKRTEAFF. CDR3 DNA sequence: TGTGCCAGCAGTCCCCGGACGAAAAGGACTGAAGCTTTCTTT.

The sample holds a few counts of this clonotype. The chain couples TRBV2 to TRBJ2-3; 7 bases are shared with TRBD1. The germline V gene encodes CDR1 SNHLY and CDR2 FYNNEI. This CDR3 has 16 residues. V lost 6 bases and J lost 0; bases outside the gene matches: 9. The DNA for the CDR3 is TGTGCCAGCAGGCAACGGACAGGCATGAGCACAGATACGCAGTATTTT. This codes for CASRQRTGMSTDTQYF.

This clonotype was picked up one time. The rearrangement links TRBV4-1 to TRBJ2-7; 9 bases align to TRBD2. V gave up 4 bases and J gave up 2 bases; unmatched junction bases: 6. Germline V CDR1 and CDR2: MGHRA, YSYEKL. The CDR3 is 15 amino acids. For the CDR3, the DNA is TGCGCCAGCAGCCCCGGAGGCGGGAGGGCCTACGAGCAGTACTTC. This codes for CASSPGGGRAYEQYF.

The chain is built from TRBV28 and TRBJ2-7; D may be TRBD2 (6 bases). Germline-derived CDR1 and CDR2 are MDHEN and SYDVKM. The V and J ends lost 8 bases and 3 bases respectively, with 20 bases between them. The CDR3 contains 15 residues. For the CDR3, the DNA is TGTGCCAGCGGTTCAGGGACTCCTTTGATCTACGAGCAGTACTTC. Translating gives CASGSGTPLIYEQYF.

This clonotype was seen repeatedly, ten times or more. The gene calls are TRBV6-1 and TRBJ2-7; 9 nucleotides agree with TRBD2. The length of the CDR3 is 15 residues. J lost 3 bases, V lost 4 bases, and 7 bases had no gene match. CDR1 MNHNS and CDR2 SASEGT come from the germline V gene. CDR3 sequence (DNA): TGTGCCAGCAGTGCCCGACTAGCGGAGAGCTACGAGCAGTACTTC. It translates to CASSARLAESYEQYF.

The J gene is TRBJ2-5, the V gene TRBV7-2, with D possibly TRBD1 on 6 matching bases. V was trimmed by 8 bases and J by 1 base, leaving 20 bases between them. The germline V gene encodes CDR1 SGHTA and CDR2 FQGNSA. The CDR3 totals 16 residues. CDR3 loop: CASSPQYTGLQETQYF. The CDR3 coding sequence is TGTGCCAGCTCACCACAGTATACAGGGCTCCAAGAGACCCAGTACTTC.

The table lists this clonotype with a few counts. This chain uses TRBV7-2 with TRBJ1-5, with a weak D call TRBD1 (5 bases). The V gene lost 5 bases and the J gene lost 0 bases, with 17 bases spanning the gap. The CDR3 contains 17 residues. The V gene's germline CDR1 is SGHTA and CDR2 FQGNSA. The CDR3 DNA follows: TGTGCCAGCAGCCTCTGGACACCAACCCTTAGCAATCAGCCCCAGCATTTT. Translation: CASSLWTPTLSNQPQHF.

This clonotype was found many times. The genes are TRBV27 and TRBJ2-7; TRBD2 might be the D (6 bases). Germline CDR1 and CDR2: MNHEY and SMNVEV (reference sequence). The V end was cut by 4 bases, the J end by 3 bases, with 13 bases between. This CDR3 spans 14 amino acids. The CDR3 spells CASSSREYGYEQYF. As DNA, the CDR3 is TGTGCCAGCAGTTCTCGGGAGTATGGCTACGAGCAGTACTTC.

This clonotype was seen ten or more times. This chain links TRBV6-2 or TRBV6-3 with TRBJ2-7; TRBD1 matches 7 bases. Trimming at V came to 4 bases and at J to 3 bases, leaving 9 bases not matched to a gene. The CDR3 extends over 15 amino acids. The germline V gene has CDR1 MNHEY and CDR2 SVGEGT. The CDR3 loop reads CASSLIRDSIYEQYF. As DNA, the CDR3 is TGTGCCAGCAGTTTAATCCGGGACAGTATCTACGAGCAGTACTTC.

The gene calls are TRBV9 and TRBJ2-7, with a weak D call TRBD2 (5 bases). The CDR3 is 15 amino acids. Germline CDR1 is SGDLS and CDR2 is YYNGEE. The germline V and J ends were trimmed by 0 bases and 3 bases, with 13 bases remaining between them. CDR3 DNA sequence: TGTGCCAGCAGCGTAGGAGGCCGGGGAGTCTACGAGCAGTACTTC. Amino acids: CASSVGGRGVYEQYF.

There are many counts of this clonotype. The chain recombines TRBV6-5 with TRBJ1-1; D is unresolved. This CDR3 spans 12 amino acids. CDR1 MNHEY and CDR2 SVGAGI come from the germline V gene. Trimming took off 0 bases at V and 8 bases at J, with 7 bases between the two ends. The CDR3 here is CASSYSGDEAFF. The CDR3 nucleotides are TGTGCCAGCAGTTACTCGGGAGACGAAGCTTTCTTT.

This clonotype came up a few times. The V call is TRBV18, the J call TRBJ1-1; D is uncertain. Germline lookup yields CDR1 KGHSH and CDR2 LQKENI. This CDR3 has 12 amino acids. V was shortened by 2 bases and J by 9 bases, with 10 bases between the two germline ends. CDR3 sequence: CASSPAREQAFF. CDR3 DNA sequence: TGTGCCAGCTCACCAGCAAGGGAGCAAGCTTTCTTT.

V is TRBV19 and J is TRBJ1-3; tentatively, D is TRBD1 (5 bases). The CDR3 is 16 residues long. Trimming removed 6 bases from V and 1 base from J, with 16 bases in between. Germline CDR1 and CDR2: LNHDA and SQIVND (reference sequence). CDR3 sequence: CASSGLRGASGNTIYF. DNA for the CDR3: TGTGCCAGTAGCGGGCTGAGGGGAGCATCTGGAAACACCATATATTTT.